The sequence of this TCR beta chain was determined in a study of tissue T cells after allogeneic stem cell transplantation. Study-wide results and caveats: Alloreactivity or antigen specificity of tissue TCRs was not determined; some clones might be host cells.

The table came from immunoSEQ multiplex PCR; TCRdb's copy has only in-frame clones and leaves some out. This sample yields 7,500 to 10,000 clones, of which approximately 61% are seen a single time; about 9.3% belongs to the top ten. V shed 0 bases and J shed 7 bases, with 11 bases lying between them. The CDR3 has 14 residues. From germline, CDR1 is SGHDT and CDR2 YYEEEE. A remark on this clone: The antigen remains undetermined.

This rearrangement joins TRBV5-6 to TRBJ2-1; the D is unclear. Specimen: tissue from the jejunum, collected at autopsy. The receptor was derived from a woman aged 18 to 55 with breast cancer. CDR3 in amino acids: CASSLDSTTNEQFF. The CDR3 nucleotides read TGTGCCAGCAGCTTGGACTCGACGACTAATGAGCAGTTCTTC. The full variable domain, rest sourced from reference TRBV5-6 and TRBJ2-1, is DAGVTQSPTHLIKTRGQQVTLRCSPKSGHDTVSWYQQALGQGPQFIFQYYEEEERQRGNFPDRFSGHQFPNYSSELNVNALLLGDSALYLCASSLDSTTNEQFFGPGTRLTVL.